The present TCR beta chain was sequenced within a study of blood T cells in healthy people across ages. The second PCR ran about 6 to 11 cycles with a sample-barcoded 5' primer and J-beta primers. All cDNA molecules were each tagged by a template-switch adaptor with 12 random nucleotides. TCRdb itself ran the 5' RACE reads through MiXCR, one entry per CDR3 protein. The repertoire has over 1,500,000 distinct CDR3 sequences, approximately 40% of them found once; the top ten carry more than 20%. Germline assignment: CDR1 SGHDT and CDR2 YYEEEE. The CDR3 totals 14 residues. Each sample provided at least 6 micrograms of extracted total RNA.

The chain uses TRBV5-6 and TRBJ2-5, with D tentatively TRBD1 (6 bases). The J call could be wrong; TRBJ2-7 is a better fit for the DNA end. The clonotype originates from a human donor in good health. Sequencing used blood. The CDR3 is CASSLRQVVYEQYF. CDR3 nucleotides: TGTGCCAGCAGCCTCAGACAGGTCGTCTACGAGCAGTACTTC.